This T cell receptor beta chain stems from a study of glioma-infiltrating T cells. General study findings and limits: Tissue-blood divergence was below expectation in non-neoplastic patients, above in gliomas.

The table lists this clonotype with a few counts. The antigen remains undetermined. Amplification of TCR alpha and beta CDR3 regions from RNA used iRepertoire nested multiplex PCR. TCRdb recomputed calls from the multiplex PCR reads with MiXCR, one row per CDR3 protein. The sample shows under 200,000 distinct CDR3 sequences, over 40% of them seen only once. Germline assignment: CDR1 LNHDA and CDR2 SQIVND (reference sequence). The germline V and J ends were trimmed by 3 bases and 6 bases, with 12 bases remaining between them. This CDR3 comprises 14 residues. The genes are TRBV19 and TRBJ2-4, with D perhaps matching TRBD1 (6 bases). The sequenced sample consisted of glioma tissue, nonneoplastic brain tissue, or PBMCs (not recorded which). The sequence was obtained from a human donor with low-grade glioma or glioblastoma, undergoing nonglioma brain surgery, or in good health (not recorded which). Written as DNA, the CDR3 is TGTGCCAGTAGTATCTCAGGGGTGGGAAACATTCAGTACTTC. Amino acid sequence: CASSISGVGNIQYF.